The text below deals with one T cell receptor beta chain. Libraries were prepared by immunoSEQ multiplex PCR; TCRdb keeps only in-frame clonotypes and omits some of them. The repertoire holds 70,000 or so clones, with 84% as singletons. These data originate in a study of control samples from healthy donors and cancer patients. V was pared by 0 bases and J by 4 bases, with 24 bases between. CDR1 is SGHDN and CDR2 is FVKESK in the germline V gene. This CDR3 contains 19 residues. This sequence originates from a man between 50 and 59 years old in good health. The V gene is TRBV14, the J gene TRBJ2-5; D assignment may be TRBD1 or TRBD2 (5 bases each). The sample comprised blood. The CDR3 protein is CASSQEGGTTLRGGETQYF. The CDR3 DNA reads TGTGCCAGCAGCCAAGAAGGTGGAACTACCCTGAGGGGTGGAGAGACCCAGTACTTC.